This section outlines one TCR beta chain sequence together with its context. Its antigen is undetermined. Measured with immunoSEQ multiplex PCR; TCRdb has only the in-frame clones, and not every one. The table includes about 26,000 clones, approximately 85% detected once. The data were taken from a study of neoadjuvant nivolumab and ipilimumab in lung cancer. General study findings and limits: Compared with tumor-adjacent uninvolved lung, resected tumors showed greater richness and clonality. TCR clonality did not significantly correlate with pathologic tumor regression. From pretherapy to surgery, tumor richness and clonality rose with dual therapy.

V shed 0 bases and J 3 bases; nucleotides not matched to a gene: 6. This CDR3 region has 16 residues. Germline loops: CDR1 SGHRS, CDR2 YFSETQ. The specimen comprised tumor tissue, sampled after neoadjuvant nivolumab, alone or with ipilimumab, at or shortly before surgery. V gene TRBV5-1 combines with J gene TRBJ2-7; TRBD2 agrees at 10 bases. The TCR was taken from an adult with non-small cell lung cancer. The chain's CDR3 is CASSLETSGTYYEQYF. The CDR3 nucleotides read TGCGCCAGCAGCTTGGAAACTAGCGGGACCTACTACGAGCAGTACTTC.